The 30 T cell receptor beta chains in this list originate from one sample, sequenced in a study of identical twins. Via MiXCR, TCRdb re-called the 5' RACE reads, giving one row per CDR3 protein. The repertoire holds some 250,000 distinct CDR3 sequences, with approximately 12% as singletons. These data also formed part of another study, on yellow fever vaccine responses in identical twins.

Sequencing was carried out using memory (CD45RO+) T cells sorted from blood. The receptors were gathered from a woman between 18 and 30 years old in good health.

There are a few counts of this clonotype. The V gene is TRBV25-1, the J gene TRBJ2-7; maybe TRBD2 (6 bases). CDR3 size: 16 residues. CDR1 is MGHDK, CDR2 SYGVNS, per germline. Trimming took off 5 bases at V and 3 bases at J, with 20 bases between the two ends. CDR3 in amino acids: CASSYPSWRGLYEQYF. The CDR3 nucleotides read TGTGCCAGCAGTTATCCGTCCTGGCGGGGTCTCTACGAGCAGTACTTC.

The chain uses TRBV7-2 and TRBJ1-2, with a tentative D call TRBD1 (5 bases). The CDR3 is made up of 14 amino acids. Looked up from germline, CDR1 is SGHTA and CDR2 is FQGNSA. The V gene lost 1 base and the J gene lost 2 bases, with 8 bases spanning the gap. The DNA of the CDR3 is TGTGCCAGCAGCTTAGACAGGCAGAACTATGGCTACACCTTC. Amino acid sequence: CASSLDRQNYGYTF. The entire variable domain, with the rest obtained from reference TRBV7-2 and TRBJ1-2, is as follows: GAGVSQSPSNKVTEKGKDVELRCDPISGHTALYWYRQSLGQGLEFLIYFQGNSAPDKSGLPSDRFSAERTGGSVSTLTIQRTQQEDSAVYLCASSLDRQNYGYTFGSGTRLTVV.

V gene TRBV12-3 or TRBV12-4 combines with J gene TRBJ2-7; weak D call: TRBD1 (7 bases). The CDR3 runs to 22 residues. V gave up 0 bases and J gave up 0 bases, with 30 bases separating them. CDR3 in DNA: TGTGCCAGCAGTTTAGCTCCCAGGGGGTGGCTAGCGCCCGCCAATAGCTCCTACGAGCAGTACTTC. It encodes CASSLAPRGWLAPANSSYEQYF.

This clonotype was found a few times. The rearrangement links TRBV2 to TRBJ2-2; no clear D gene. There are 11 residues in the CDR3. CDR1 is SNHLY, CDR2 FYNNEI, per germline. V lost 8 bases, J lost 1 base, and 2 bases lay in between. The CDR3 sequence: CASQNTGELFF. The CDR3 DNA reads as TGTGCCAGCCAGAACACCGGGGAGCTGTTTTTT. The full variable domain, its missing parts supplied by reference TRBV2 and TRBJ2-2, is EPEVTQTPSHQVTQMGQEVILRCVPISNHLYFYWYRQILGQKVEFLVSFYNNEISEKSEIFDDQFSVERPDGSNFTLKIRSTKLEDSAMYFCASQNTGELFFGEGSRLTVL.

This clonotype came up many times. This chain uses TRBV5-6 with TRBJ2-3, with 7 bases that match TRBD1. Germline CDR1 SGHDT, CDR2 YYEEEE. With V trimmed by 4 bases and J by 3 bases, 2 bases remained unmatched. CDR3 length equals 13 residues. CDR3 sequence (DNA): TGTGCCAGCAGCCCGACAGGGACAGATACGCAGTATTTT. It specifies CASSPTGTDTQYF.

The chain employs TRBV9 and TRBJ2-3, with D perhaps matching TRBD2 (6 bases). CDR3 length: 15 amino acids. V was trimmed by 3 bases and J by 5 bases, leaving 16 bases between them. Germline V gives CDR1 SGDLS, CDR2 YYNGEE. CDR3 residues: CASSGLGGVRDTQYF. CDR3 nucleotides: TGTGCCAGCAGCGGACTAGGAGGGGTGAGAGATACGCAGTATTTT.

This clonotype appeared a few times. The rearrangement uses TRBV20-1 and TRBJ2-5; D is possibly TRBD1 (5 bases). The ends were cut back, 1 base at V and 2 bases at J, with 8 bases in the middle. CDR3 size: 13 residues. Germline lookup yields CDR1 DFQATT and CDR2 SNEGSKA (reference sequence). For the CDR3, the DNA is TGCAGTGCTAGAGGACAGAGTCAAGAGACCCAGTACTTC. It encodes CSARGQSQETQYF.

This clonotype was counted between two and nine times. V usage is TRBV9 and J usage is TRBJ1-1, with D uncertain. This CDR3 contains 15 residues. The germline V and J ends were trimmed by 0 bases and 1 base, with 10 bases remaining between them. In germline, CDR1 is SGDLS, CDR2 YYNGEE. Here the CDR3 reads CASSVGPAANTEAFF. As DNA, the CDR3 is TGTGCCAGCAGCGTAGGCCCCGCTGCGAACACTGAAGCTTTCTTT.

This clonotype has a count of ten or more. The chain is built from TRBV5-1 and TRBJ1-5, with D unresolved. Germline V lookup: CDR1 SGHRS, CDR2 YFSETQ. The CDR3 is made up of 13 amino acids. V was shortened by 0 bases and J by 2 bases, with 3 bases between the two germline ends. This CDR3 is CASSLDGNQPQHF. In DNA form, the CDR3 reads TGCGCCAGCAGCTTGGACGGCAATCAGCCCCAGCATTTT.

This clonotype was seen just once. V gene TRBV30 combines with J gene TRBJ2-1, with 11 bases fitting TRBD2. The CDR3 extends over 16 amino acids. Trimming removed 4 bases from V and 4 bases from J; junction bases left unmatched: 9. Germline CDR1 is GTSNPN and CDR2 is SVGIG (reference sequence). The CDR3 sequence is CAWISLAGGVYNEQFF. CDR3 nucleotide sequence: TGTGCCTGGATTAGCCTAGCGGGGGGCGTTTACAATGAGCAGTTCTTC.

V and J are TRBV12-3 or TRBV12-4 and TRBJ2-7, with 7 bases identical to TRBD1. This CDR3 is built from 14 residues. The V and J ends lost 3 bases and 7 bases, in that order; junction bases with no gene match: 9. The CDR3 region has the DNA TGTGCCAGCAGTTTCCGGACAGGCGGTAGGGAGCAGTACTTC. Translating gives CASSFRTGGREQYF.

The rearrangement uses TRBV27 and TRBJ1-3, with D tentatively TRBD1 (5 bases). The germline CDR1 and CDR2 sequences are MNHEY and SMNVEV (reference sequence). This CDR3 has 15 amino acids. V dropped 0 bases and J dropped 2 bases, with 8 bases sitting between them. CDR3 residues: CASSLSWGTGNTIYF. DNA of the CDR3: TGTGCCAGCAGTTTATCCTGGGGGACTGGAAACACCATATATTTT.

This chain connects TRBV20-1 to TRBJ2-1; 9 bases are shared with TRBD2. Germline CDR1 reads DFQATT; CDR2 reads SNEGSKA (reference sequence). The CDR3 is 11 residues long. DNA of the CDR3: TGCAGCTGCGGGGGGGACAATGAGCAGTTCTTC. Its translation is CSCGGDNEQFF.

The V and J genes are TRBV20-1 and TRBJ2-7; D gene uncertain. The V gene lost 2 bases and the J gene lost 2 bases, with 16 bases spanning the gap. The CDR3 has 15 amino acids. Germline CDR1 reads DFQATT; CDR2 reads SNEGSKA (reference sequence). The DNA for the CDR3 is TGCAGTGCTAGAAACGTGGGTACCCTTACCTACGAGCAGTACTTC. Translation gives CSARNVGTLTYEQYF.

This clonotype was seen at least ten times. The chain has TRBV6-1 and TRBJ1-4; tentative D call: TRBD1 (5 bases). This CDR3 contains 15 residues. Trimming left V 5 bases short and J 5 bases short, with 15 bases between. Per germline, CDR1 MNHNS and CDR2 SASEGT. The CDR3 here is CASSPRPGENEKLFF. For the CDR3, the DNA is TGTGCCAGCAGTCCAAGGCCGGGGGAAAATGAAAAACTGTTTTTT.

This clonotype was counted ten times or more. The chain has TRBV6-1 and TRBJ2-3; D not resolved. Trimming removed 7 bases at V and 6 bases at J, with 20 bases between. This CDR3 region has 15 residues. Germline V gene lookup returns CDR1 MNHNS and CDR2 SASEGT. The CDR3 loop reads CASIQSWYRWDTQYF. Written as DNA, the CDR3 is TGTGCCAGCATCCAAAGCTGGTACCGGTGGGATACGCAGTATTTT.

The chain carries TRBV9 and TRBJ1-6; D is uncertain. Germline CDR1 SGDLS, CDR2 YYNGEE. This CDR3 contains 15 residues. Trimming shortened V by 3 bases and J by 9 bases, and 16 bases separated the two germline ends. For the CDR3, the DNA is TGTGCCAGCAGCGAGACATCCCTATATGGTTCACCCCTCCACTTT. Protein sequence: CASSETSLYGSPLHF. The full variable domain, in which reference TRBV9 and TRBJ1-6 provide the parts outside the CDR3, is DSGVTQTPKHLITATGQRVTLRCSPRSGDLSVYWYQQSLDQGLQFLIQYYNGEERAKGNILERFSAQQFPDLHSELNLSSLELGDSALYFCASSETSLYGSPLHFGNGTRLTVT.

This clonotype has just a few counts. CDR3 region: CASSYSLGVGLMGGANVLTF. CDR3 nucleotide sequence: TGTGCCAGCAGTTACTCTCTTGGGGTGGGGCTAATGGGTGGGGCCAACGTCCTGACTTTC. The chain is built from TRBV6-2 or TRBV6-3 and TRBJ2-6; TRBD1 might be the D (5 bases). This CDR3 has 20 residues. The V and J ends lost 0 bases and 3 bases respectively, with 21 bases between them. Germline lookup yields CDR1 MNHEY and CDR2 SVGEGT.

This chain joins TRBV29-1 and TRBJ1-5; 8 nucleotides align to TRBD1. The V segment lost 3 bases and the J segment 7 bases; nucleotides outside the gene matches: 5. The CDR3 is 13 residues long. Looked up from germline, CDR1 is SQVTM and CDR2 is ANQGSEA. The DNA of the CDR3 is TGCAGCGTTGATACAGGGGGTGGCCAGCCCCAGCATTTT. Protein sequence: CSVDTGGGQPQHF.

This chain uses TRBV6-2 or TRBV6-3 with TRBJ2-7; 9 bases align to TRBD2. CDR1 is MNHEY, CDR2 SVGEGT, per germline. After removal of 7 bases from V and 5 bases from J, the junction contained 12 bases not matched to a gene. CDR3 length: 15 amino acids. CDR3 sequence: CASIMMQGLAHEQYF. The CDR3 nucleotides are TGTGCCAGCATCATGATGCAGGGACTAGCCCACGAGCAGTACTTC.

For the CDR3, the DNA is TGCGCCAGCAGCTTTATCAGGGCGGGGGAGACCCAGTACTTC. Translated, it gives CASSFIRAGETQYF. V usage is TRBV5-1 and J usage is TRBJ2-5, with D possibly TRBD2 on 6 matching bases. The germline gives CDR1 SGHRS, CDR2 YFSETQ. Trimming stripped 2 bases from V and 5 bases from J, with 13 bases between. This CDR3 is built from 14 residues.

This clonotype has only a few counts. The chain carries TRBV28 and TRBJ1-6; no clear D gene. Germline-derived CDR1 and CDR2 are MDHEN and SYDVKM. Trimming shortened V by 11 bases and J by 9 bases, and 26 bases separated the two germline ends. This CDR3 contains 16 residues. The DNA of the CDR3 is TGTGCCGGCGATCCCCCGCGTGGGGAGAAGGGTTCACCCCTCCACTTT. Amino acids: CAGDPPRGEKGSPLHF. Full variable domain (missing parts from reference TRBV28 and TRBJ1-6): DVKVTQSSRYLVKRTGEKVFLECVQDMDHENMFWYRQDPGLGLRLIYFSYDVKMKEKGDIPEGYSVSREKKERFSLILESASTNQTSMYLCAGDPPRGEKGSPLHFGNGTRLTVT.

This clonotype was observed a few times. The gene calls are TRBV20-1 and TRBJ2-1; 11 nucleotides agree with TRBD2. Germline CDR1 reads DFQATT; CDR2 reads SNEGSKA (reference sequence). The CDR3 loop spans 15 amino acids. V dropped 5 bases and J dropped 4; count of bases not matched to a gene: 7. CDR3 region: CSAPRGLAEYNEQFF. The CDR3, as DNA: TGCAGTGCTCCCCGGGGACTAGCGGAATACAATGAGCAGTTCTTC.

This clonotype showed up just a few times. The chain is built from TRBV24-1 and TRBJ2-7, with D possibly being TRBD2 (5 bases). The CDR3 is made up of 14 amino acids. Trimming removed 0 bases at V and 7 bases at J, with 12 bases between. Germline V lookup: CDR1 KGHDR, CDR2 SFDVKD. The CDR3 spells CATSDLDGSGEQYF. CDR3 DNA: TGTGCCACCAGTGATTTGGACGGTTCGGGGGAGCAGTACTTC.

This clonotype was picked up a small number of times. The genes are TRBV19 and TRBJ2-5; TRBD1 matches 9 bases. This CDR3 has 15 residues. Trimming cost V 6 bases and J 2 bases; bases outside gene matches: 7. Germline V lookup: CDR1 LNHDA, CDR2 SQIVND (reference sequence). CDR3 sequence: CASRRQGVGQETQYF. CDR3 coding DNA: TGTGCCAGTAGGCGACAGGGGGTTGGACAAGAGACCCAGTACTTC.

The table lists this clonotype with many counts. The gene calls are TRBV29-1 and TRBJ2-3; TRBD1 matches 7 bases. The CDR3 contains 13 residues. V trimming: 7 bases; J trimming: 6 bases; junction bases outside the gene matches: 10. Germline loops: CDR1 SQVTM, CDR2 ANQGSEA. CDR3 DNA sequence: TGCAGCGCCTTAGCAGGGGGTACGGATACGCAGTATTTT. Its protein product is CSALAGGTDTQYF.

J is TRBJ2-5 and V is TRBV3-1; D unresolved. Germline values: CDR1 LGHDT, CDR2 YNNKEL (reference sequence). Trimming stripped 4 bases from V and 1 base from J, with 10 bases between. The CDR3 sequence is 14 residues long. The CDR3 DNA is TGTGCCAGCAGCCTACAGTCCGGCCAAGAGACCCAGTACTTC. It is translated as CASSLQSGQETQYF.

A few counts support this clonotype. V gene TRBV4-3 combines with J gene TRBJ2-1, with a weak D call TRBD1 (5 bases). The CDR3 covers 15 residues. V gave up 4 bases and J gave up 5 bases, with 15 bases separating them. Germline V gene sequence: CDR1 LGHNA, CDR2 YSLEER. The CDR3 DNA reads TGCGCCAGCAGCCCCGAAGGGGTACCAGACAATGAGCAGTTCTTC. It encodes CASSPEGVPDNEQFF.

This clonotype was found many times. This chain uses TRBV7-6 with TRBJ2-3; TRBD2 matches at 7 bases. The germline gives CDR1 SGHVS, CDR2 FNYEAQ. With V trimmed by 1 base and J by 4 bases, 5 bases remained unmatched. This CDR3 has 15 amino acids. CDR3 loop: CASSLGGSGPDTQYF. The CDR3 DNA follows: TGTGCCAGCAGCTTAGGGGGTAGCGGGCCAGATACGCAGTATTTT.

There are a few counts of this clonotype. For the CDR3, the DNA is TGTGCCAGCAGCGCGTTAGCGGGGGGACCGAAAGATACGCAGTATTTT. It specifies CASSALAGGPKDTQYF. The chain joins TRBV7-9 to TRBJ2-3, with 10 positions matching TRBD2. V dropped 5 bases and J dropped 5; count of bases not matched to a gene: 10. The CDR3 runs to 16 residues. In germline, CDR1 is SEHNR, CDR2 FQNEAQ (reference sequence).